This T cell receptor beta chain comes out of a study of shared clonotypes between healthy human individuals. Study-level results: Naive subsets, compared against memory subsets, generally had larger estimated richness values. Deeper or shallower sequencing was expected to change how clonotypes are shared among donors. Rarefaction analysis demonstrated incomplete sorted-subset sequencing notwithstanding large depth.

Germline lookup yields CDR1 SGDLS and CDR2 YYNGEE. The CDR3 contains 12 residues. Trimming cost V 4 bases and J 8 bases, with 12 bases left between them. Note on this clone: Antigen: not known.

Libraries were prepared by immunoSEQ multiplex PCR; TCRdb keeps only in-frame clonotypes and omits some of them. Counted here are more than 2 million clones, 95% occurring once; the ten biggest clones make up 0.13%. This sequence originates from a man aged 18-30 years in good health. The rearrangement links TRBV9 to TRBJ1-2; D is uncertain. The sequencing sample was made of naive CD4+ T cells sorted from blood. The subset denotes: CD45RA+ positively selected. The CDR3 DNA reads TGTGCCAGCAGCTTCACTTTTGGGGGCTACACCTTC. It encodes CASSFTFGGYTF.